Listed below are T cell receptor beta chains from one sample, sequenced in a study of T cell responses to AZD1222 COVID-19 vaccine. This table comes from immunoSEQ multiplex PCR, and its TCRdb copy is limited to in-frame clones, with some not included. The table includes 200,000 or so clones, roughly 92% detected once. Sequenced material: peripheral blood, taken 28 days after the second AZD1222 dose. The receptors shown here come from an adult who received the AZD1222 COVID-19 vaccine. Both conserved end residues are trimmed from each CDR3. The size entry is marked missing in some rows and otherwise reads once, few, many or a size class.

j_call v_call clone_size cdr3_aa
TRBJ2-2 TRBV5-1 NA ASSLDRVNGELF
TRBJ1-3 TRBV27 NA ASSQGTGLSGNTIY
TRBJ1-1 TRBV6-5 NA ASSYQYTEAF
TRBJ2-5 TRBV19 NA ASSARRGPGGTQY
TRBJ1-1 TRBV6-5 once ASSYFRTGNTEAF
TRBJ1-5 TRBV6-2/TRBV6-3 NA ASSYWGRTGNNQPQH
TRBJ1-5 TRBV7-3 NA ASSLRRQAHQPQH
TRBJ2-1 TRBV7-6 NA ASSQTSGGAPSSYNEQF
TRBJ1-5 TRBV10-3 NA AISEARGNQPQH
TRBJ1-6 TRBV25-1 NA ASSPQGTYNSPLH
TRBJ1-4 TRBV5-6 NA ASSATQGAEEKLF
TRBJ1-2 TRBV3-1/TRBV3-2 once ASSSPHSLGYGYT
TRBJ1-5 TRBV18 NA ASSPSGYNQPQH
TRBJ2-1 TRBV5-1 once ASSLGSNEQF
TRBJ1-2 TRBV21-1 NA ATALRPGNGYT
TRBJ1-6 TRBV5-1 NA ASSLNLGFVRSPLH
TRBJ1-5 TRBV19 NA ASSPSYQPQH
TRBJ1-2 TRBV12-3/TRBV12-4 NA ASSLGGGSYT
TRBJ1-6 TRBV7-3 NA ASSLKAGRGSPLH
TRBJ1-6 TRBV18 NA ASSARDPYNSPLH
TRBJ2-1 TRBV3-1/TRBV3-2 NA ASSPPPAGAYNEQF
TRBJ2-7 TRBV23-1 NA ASSPPLATYEQY
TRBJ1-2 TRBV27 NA ASSAFNYGYT
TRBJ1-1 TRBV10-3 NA ATGTANTEAF
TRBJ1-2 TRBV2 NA ATGQGRFYGYT
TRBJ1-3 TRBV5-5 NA ASSLEGDTPGNTIY
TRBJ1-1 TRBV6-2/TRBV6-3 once ASSYSTGGLFTEAF
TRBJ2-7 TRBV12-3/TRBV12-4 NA ASSWDRTYEQY
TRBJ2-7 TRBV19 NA ASSPQGQGRYEQY
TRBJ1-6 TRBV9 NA ASSVDGDSPLH
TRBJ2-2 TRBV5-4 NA ASRGTGRNTGELF
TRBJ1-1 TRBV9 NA ASSSRVLGPNTEAF
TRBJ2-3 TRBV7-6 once ASSLAKISTDTQY
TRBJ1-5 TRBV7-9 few ASSRGFNQPQH
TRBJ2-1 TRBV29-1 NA SAVGRSGVGLGSYNEQF
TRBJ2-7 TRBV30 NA AWSVTPSWNLWSYEQY
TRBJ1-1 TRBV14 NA ASSPRVGGRNTEAF
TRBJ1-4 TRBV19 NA ASRDAQGKLF
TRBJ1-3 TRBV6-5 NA ASSYSGANTIY
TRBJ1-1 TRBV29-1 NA SVGGTEAF
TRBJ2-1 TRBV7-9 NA ASSLNELLSYNEQF
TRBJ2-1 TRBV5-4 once ASSLEARVGNEQF
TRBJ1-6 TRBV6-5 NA ASTQTGFFGPLH
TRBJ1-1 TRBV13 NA ASSLKGIGAEAF
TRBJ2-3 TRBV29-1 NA SVVRAASTDTQY
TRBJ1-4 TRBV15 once ATSRTPGTGLEKLF
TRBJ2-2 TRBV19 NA ASSNRGRPTGELF
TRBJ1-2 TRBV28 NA ASSTPAMTGRRNYGYT
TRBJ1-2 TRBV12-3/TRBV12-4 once ASSPTDRDGYT
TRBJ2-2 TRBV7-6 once ASSLLRIRTGRSANTGELF
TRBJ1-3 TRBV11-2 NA ASSLIEGLGGNTIY